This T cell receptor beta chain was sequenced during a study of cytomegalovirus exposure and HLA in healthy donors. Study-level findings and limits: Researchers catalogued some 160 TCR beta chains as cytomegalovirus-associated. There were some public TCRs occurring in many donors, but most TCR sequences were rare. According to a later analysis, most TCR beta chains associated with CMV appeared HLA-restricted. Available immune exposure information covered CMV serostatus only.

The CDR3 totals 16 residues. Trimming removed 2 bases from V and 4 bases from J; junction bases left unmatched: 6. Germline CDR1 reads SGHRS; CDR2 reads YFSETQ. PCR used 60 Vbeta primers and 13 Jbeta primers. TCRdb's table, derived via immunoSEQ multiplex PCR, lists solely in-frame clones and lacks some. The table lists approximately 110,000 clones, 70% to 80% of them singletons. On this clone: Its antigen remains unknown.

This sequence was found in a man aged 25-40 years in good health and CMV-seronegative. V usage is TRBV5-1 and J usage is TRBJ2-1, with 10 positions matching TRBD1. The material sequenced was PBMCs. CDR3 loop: CASSLPGTGEYNEQFF. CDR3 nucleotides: TGCGCCAGCAGCTTACCCGGGACAGGGGAATACAATGAGCAGTTCTTC.